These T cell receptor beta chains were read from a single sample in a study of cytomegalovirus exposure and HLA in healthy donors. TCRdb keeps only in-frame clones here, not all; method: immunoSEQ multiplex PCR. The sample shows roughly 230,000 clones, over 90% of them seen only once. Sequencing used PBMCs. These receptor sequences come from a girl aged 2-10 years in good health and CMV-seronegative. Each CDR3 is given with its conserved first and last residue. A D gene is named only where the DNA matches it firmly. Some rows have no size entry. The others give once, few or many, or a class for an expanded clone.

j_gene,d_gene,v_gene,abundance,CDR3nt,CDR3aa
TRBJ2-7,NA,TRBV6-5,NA,TGTGCCAGCAGTTACAACACAGGCTCCTACGAGCAGTACTTC,CASSYNTGSYEQYF
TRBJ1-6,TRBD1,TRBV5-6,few,TGTGCCAGCAGCCAAGGGGGACAGGGCGATTCACCCCTCCACTTT,CASSQGGQGDSPLHF
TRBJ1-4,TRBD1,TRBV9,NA,TGTGCCAGCAGCGTAGGGACAGGCGAGGGTGAAAAACTGTTTTTT,CASSVGTGEGEKLFF
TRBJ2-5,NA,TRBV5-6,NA,TGTGCCAGCAGCTCGGGACTGGATCCTGAACTCCAAGAGACCCAGTACTTC,CASSSGLDPELQETQYF
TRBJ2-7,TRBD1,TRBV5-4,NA,TGTGCCAGCAGCCCGGGACAGGGGGCTTTCGACGAGCAGTACTTC,CASSPGQGAFDEQYF
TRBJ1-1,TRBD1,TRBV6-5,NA,TGTGCCAGCAGTCACAAGGGACAGGTGACTGAAGCTTTCTTT,CASSHKGQVTEAFF
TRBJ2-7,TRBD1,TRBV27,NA,TGTGCCAGCAGTTTCGGCCGGGACAGAGCCTCGCGAGACTCGTACTTC,CASSFGRDRASRDSYF
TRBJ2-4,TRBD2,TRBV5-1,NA,TGCGCCAGCAGCTTGGCCCAGCGGGGGGATGTTCAGTACTTC,CASSLAQRGDVQYF
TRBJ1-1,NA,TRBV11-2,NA,TGTGCCAGCAGCTCAATACTTACAGGGTTCCGAGCTTTCTTT,CASSSILTGFRAFF
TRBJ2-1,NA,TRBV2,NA,TGTGCCAGCACCAGGATGGTCTCCTACAATGAGCAGTTCTTC,CASTRMVSYNEQFF
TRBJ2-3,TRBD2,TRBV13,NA,TGTGCCAGCAGCTTACCCTCCGGGACTAGCGGGAGGGTCACAGATACGCAGTATTTT,CASSLPSGTSGRVTDTQYF
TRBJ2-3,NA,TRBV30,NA,TGTGCCTGGAGTCTTTATGCGGAGAGGACAGATACGCAGTATTTT,CAWSLYAERTDTQYF
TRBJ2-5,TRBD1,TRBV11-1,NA,TGTGCCAGCAGCCCCAGGACAGGTCAAGAGACCCAGTACTTC,CASSPRTGQETQYF
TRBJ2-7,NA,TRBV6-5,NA,TGTGCCAGCAGTTACTTTGCGGTGACGAGCTCCTACGAGCAGTACTTC,CASSYFAVTSSYEQYF
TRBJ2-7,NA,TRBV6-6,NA,TGTGCCAGTATGGACAAACCCTACGAGCAGTACTTC,CASMDKPYEQYF
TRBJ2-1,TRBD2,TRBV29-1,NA,TGCAGCGTTTCCGGGACTAGCTTTTCCTACAATGAGCAGTTCTTC,CSVSGTSFSYNEQFF
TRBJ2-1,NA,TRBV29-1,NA,TGCAGCGTTGCCAGGGTCGACAATGAGCAGTTCTTC,CSVARVDNEQFF